This TCR beta chain was sequenced during a study of identical twins (dated by TCRdb to 2015 to 2016). Study-level background: To test whether fetal clonotypes persist, this study deep-sequenced TCR alpha and beta repertoires from monozygotic twins, from unrelated adults of various ages, and from cord blood. Replicate twin experiments were performed at different times using different library preparation protocols to rule out contamination. Beyond this particular receptor, the publication reports: Compared with coincidental sharing between unrelated individuals, out-of-frame TCR alpha sequences shared between twins had an excess of sequences with low generation probability. Invariant T cells such as MAIT and iNKT could partly confound zero-insertion analyses, though diverse VJ usage argued against this for most clonotypes. In beta out-of-frame sequences, excess twin sharing was weaker, because having fewer shared sequences lowered the signal-to-noise ratio. Fewer insertions were carried by abundant cord blood beta clonotypes, a similar but weaker trend appeared in young adult naive repertoires, and no such trend appeared in memory repertoires. Recombination models systematically underestimated out-of-frame TCR alpha sharing in monozygotic twins but agreed with sharing between unrelated individuals. Because the same donors could not be followed over many years, the conclusions relied on cross-sectional statistical analysis.

Receptor libraries were prepared by 5' RACE. TCRdb records Illumina HiSeq 2000 as the sequencer. Template switching added a universal primer binding site, and the final cDNA carried a unique molecular identifier that allowed TCR cDNA molecules to be counted accurately. Specific primers in the conserved constant-segment region were used to synthesize first-strand cDNA for TCR alpha and beta chains. Each cDNA library was double barcoded, with a SMART-Mk sample barcode plus Illumina barcodes, to control for contamination. TruSeq adapter sequences along with Illumina sample barcodes were introduced in two successive PCR steps. The TCR alpha and beta cDNA libraries were sequenced on the Illumina HiSeq platform using custom primers. As for the original processing: MiGEC was used to process raw reads and extract unique molecular identifiers, and MiXCR was used to find CDR3 positions. Recombination models were inferred per individual with the repgenHMM and IGoR tools using an EM algorithm. Shared clonotypes were analyzed with the tcR package in R, and sharing was normalized by the product of cloneset sizes. To study raw recombination without the effects of thymic and clonal selection, out-of-frame nonproductive sequences were analyzed. TCRdb trimmed the raw reads at Q25, called clones with MiXCR and kept productive beta chains. Rows with one shared CDR3 protein collapse into an entry with the most common genes and DNA. The V and J calls shown here were made by TCRdb, not taken from the authors' results. For this sample there are 500,000 to 550,000 distinct CDR3 sequences; roughly 21% appear just once. Of the sample, around 0.91% falls within the top ten clones.

To note about this clonotype: The antigen this receptor binds is unknown. Base qualities are not at hand, and no much larger clone is one base apart.

Only healthy Caucasian donors were included. The twin cohort consisted of three pairs of female monozygotic twins, all aged 18 to 29 years. Positive isolation kits from Invitrogen were used to isolate CD4+ and CD8+ T cell populations. From the cysteine through the phenylalanine, the CDR3 covers 14 amino acids. The read is trimmed to its CDR3 DNA, 42 bases read in frame from base 1. V is reduced by 4 bases and J by 3 bases, leaving a spacing of 11 bases between them. CDR1 is given as SGHAT and CDR2 as FQNNGV, both from the germline V gene. The sample was also reused in another study, on T cells expressing NK-cell markers. Looking at the second paper: In sorted CD3+CD56+NKG2C+, CD3+CD56+NKG2C- and CD3+CD56-NKG2C+ T-cell subsets from eight donors, TCR beta-chain repertoires were profiled. Of the eight sequenced donors, seven were found to be HCMV-seropositive and one was found to be HCMV-seronegative. In several experiments an anti-gammadeltaTCR antibody was added to restrict sorting to alphabetaTCR-expressing T cells. In several donors, the dominant CD3+CD56+NKG2C+ clonotypes were among the top 10 CD8+ clonotypes and accounted for 1.0-7.0% of CD8+ T cells. Those dominant clonotypes were again the most abundant among CD3+CD56-NKG2C+ cells in a few donors, at about 28.3-65%. Whether the expanded NKG2C-expressing T cell clones were specific for HCMV antigens remained unclear. The eight sequenced donors were randomly selected healthy volunteers, three men and five women. HCMV serostatus was determined by detecting HCMV-specific IgG in serum with a commercial ELISA kit. Reads were demultiplexed and grouped by UMI with MIGEC, and clonotypes were assembled and quantified with MiTCR. To exclude erroneous sequences, any TCR cDNA sequence not supported by at least two reads was discarded. The tcR package was used for downstream repertoire analysis, and clonotypes were matched across fractions by CDR3 nucleotide sequence plus V segment. VDJmatch was used to annotate antigen specificity against VDJdb, with one amino acid substitution allowed in CDR3.

The sequence came from a woman in her late teens or twenties in good health. Rearrangement joined TRBV11-2 to TRBJ2-3; no D gene call is confident. Sequencing input: CD4+ T cells sorted from blood. The CDR3 in this case is CASSWTDRTDTQYF. The bases read TGTGCCAGCAGCTGGACGGATCGGACAGATACGCAGTATTTT. The full variable domain, with segments outside the CDR3 supplied by the reference TRBV11-2 and TRBJ2-3 proteins, appears as EAGVAQSPRYKIIEKRQSVAFWCNPISGHATLYWYQQILGQGPKLLIQFQNNGVVDDSQLPKDRFSAERLKGVDSTLKIQPAKLEDSAVYLCASSWTDRTDTQYFGPGTRLTVL.